This T cell receptor beta chain was identified in a study of shared clonotypes between healthy human individuals. Study-wide findings and caveats: Relative to clonotypes present in all four donors, those not shared had lower generation probabilities. Shared across a few donors were roughly 4.7% of the naive CD4 clonotypes.

Using immunoSEQ multiplex PCR, the repertoire was profiled, and TCRdb retains in-frame clones only, with some absent. In the table there are around 2.3 million clones, around 95% of which are singletons. Note on this clone: Its matching antigen is unknown.

CDR1 and CDR2 (germline): SQVTM, ANQGSEA. The CDR3 has 14 residues. V dropped 2 bases and J dropped 1; count of bases not matched to a gene: 2. Partitioning of CD4+ cells yielded a CD45RA+ naive subset and a CD45RA-negative memory subset. The clonotype originates from a young man in good health. The specimen sequenced was naive CD4+ T cells sorted from blood. Subset given: CD45RA+ positively selected. The chain links TRBV29-1 to TRBJ2-3; 8 bases are a match to TRBD2. CDR3 loop: CSVEPAGGTDTQYF. The CDR3 DNA sequence: TGCAGCGTTGAACCAGCGGGGGGCACAGATACGCAGTATTTT.